The TCR beta chain described here comes from a study of T-cell reconstitution after alpha-beta-depleted transplantation in children. Study results and caveats: T-cell counts and diversity at one year following transplant were attributed mainly to newly produced T cells. Several hundred rapidly expanded clones from non-depleted graft cells reportedly supplied alpha-beta T cells about two months post-transplant.

As to this clonotype: Antigen: not known.

Trimming left V 8 bases short and J 5 bases short, with 16 bases between. Germline V lookup: CDR1 SQVTM, CDR2 ANQGSEA. The CDR3 extends over 13 amino acids. Unique molecular identifiers were incorporated during preparation of the TCRbeta library. TCRdb independently ran MiXCR on the PCR reads; one entry per CDR3 protein. The sample consists of some 830,000 distinct CDR3 sequences, less than 20% of them appearing once. This sequence was found in a male patient aged 5 to 17 who had a stem cell transplant for acute lymphoblastic leukemia, so the T cells may come from the graft donor. The sample in question was PBMCs, mostly from graft donor cells, obtained 360 days after TCRalphabeta/CD19-depleted stem cell transplant. The chain joins TRBV29-1 to TRBJ2-1; D is ambiguous. This chain's CDR3 is CSLEIGINNEQFF. The CDR3 region has the DNA TGCAGCCTAGAGATCGGTATCAACAATGAGCAGTTCTTC.